These T cell receptor beta chains were read from a single sample in a study of T cell changes during pregnancy in multiple sclerosis. Clones were read by immunoSEQ multiplex PCR, and TCRdb kept only the in-frame ones, dropping some. The sample records about 51,000 clones, approximately 93% being singletons. This sample comprised peripheral blood, obtained in the second trimester of pregnancy. The origin of the receptors is a female donor with multiple sclerosis, enrolled in a pregnancy study. Each CDR3 is given with its conserved first and last residue. A D gene is named only where the DNA matches it firmly. The size entry is marked missing in some rows and otherwise reads once, few, many or a size class.

TRBJ1-2 NA NA TRBV25-1 CASTQGEGYTF TGTGCCAGTACACAGGGTGAGGGCTACACCTTC
TRBJ2-3 TRBD1 NA TRBV7-9 CASSDNSGTVSTDTQYF TGTGCCAGCAGCGACAACTCCGGGACAGTGAGCACAGATACGCAGTATTTT
TRBJ1-1 NA NA TRBV5-1 CASSLVDSRNTEAFF TGCGCCAGCAGCTTGGTAGACTCAAGGAACACTGAAGCTTTCTTT
TRBJ2-7 TRBD1 NA TRBV25-1 CASSPSGDRGRYEQYF TGTGCCAGCAGTCCTTCCGGGGACAGGGGCCGCTACGAGCAGTACTTC
TRBJ1-3 TRBD1 once TRBV5-5 CASSLQGPGNTIYF TGTGCCAGCAGCTTACAGGGGCCTGGAAACACCATATATTTT
TRBJ1-1 TRBD1 NA TRBV6-5 CASSEHRGPTEAFF TGTGCCAGCAGTGAACACAGGGGGCCGACTGAAGCTTTCTTT
TRBJ1-5 NA NA TRBV6-4 CASSPEHSNQPQHF TGTGCCAGCAGTCCCGAGCATAGCAATCAGCCCCAGCATTTT
TRBJ2-2 TRBD1 NA TRBV5-1 CASTAGTGGTGELFF TGCGCCAGCACCGCGGGGACAGGGGGAACCGGGGAGCTGTTTTTT
TRBJ2-3 NA NA TRBV9 CASSVARRGSDTQYF TGTGCCAGCAGCGTAGCTAGGAGGGGCTCAGATACGCAGTATTTT
TRBJ2-1 TRBD2 once TRBV11-3 CASSRTSGLYNEQFF TGTGCCAGCAGTCGTACTAGCGGATTGTACAATGAGCAGTTCTTC
TRBJ2-1 NA once TRBV19 CASSGEREQFF TGTGCCAGTAGTGGGGAGCGGGAGCAGTTCTTC
TRBJ2-2 NA once TRBV11-2 CASSLVPVSTGELFF TGTGCCAGCAGCTTAGTTCCGGTATCGACCGGGGAGCTGTTTTTT
TRBJ2-1 NA few TRBV5-1 CASSPLQGLQGNEQFF TGCGCCAGCAGCCCCCTCCAAGGTCTCCAGGGCAATGAGCAGTTCTTC
TRBJ2-3 NA NA TRBV21-1 CARMTAPSTDTQYF TGTGCCAGGATGACAGCCCCTAGCACAGATACGCAGTATTTT
TRBJ2-7 NA NA TRBV7-8 CASSLGFLRDESYEQYF TGTGCCAGCAGCTTAGGGTTTCTGCGGGATGAGTCCTACGAGCAGTACTTC
TRBJ2-1 TRBD1 NA TRBV6-6 CASSNDRVGAYNEQFF TGTGCCAGCAGTAATGACAGGGTTGGGGCGTACAATGAGCAGTTCTTC